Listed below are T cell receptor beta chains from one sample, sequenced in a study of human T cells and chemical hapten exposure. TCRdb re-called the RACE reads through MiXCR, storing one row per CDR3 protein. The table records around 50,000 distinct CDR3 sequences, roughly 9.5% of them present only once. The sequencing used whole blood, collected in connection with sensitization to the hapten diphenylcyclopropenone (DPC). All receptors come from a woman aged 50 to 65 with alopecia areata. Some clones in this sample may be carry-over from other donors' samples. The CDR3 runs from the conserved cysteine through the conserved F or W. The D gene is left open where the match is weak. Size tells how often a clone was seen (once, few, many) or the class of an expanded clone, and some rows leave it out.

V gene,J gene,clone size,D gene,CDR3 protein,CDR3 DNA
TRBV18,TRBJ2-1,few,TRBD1,CASSSTGGVQFF,TGTGCCAGCTCATCGACAGGGGGAGTGCAGTTCTTC
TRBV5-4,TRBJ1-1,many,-,CASSSTNTEAFF,TGTGCCAGCAGCTCGACAAATACGGAGGCTTTCTTT
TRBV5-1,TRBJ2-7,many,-,CASNRGAPPYEQYF,TGCGCCAGCAATCGCGGGGCGCCCCCCTACGAGCAGTACTTC
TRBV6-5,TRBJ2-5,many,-,CASSYSIDGGGTQYF,TGTGCCAGCAGTTACTCGATTGATGGGGGTGGGACCCAGTACTTC
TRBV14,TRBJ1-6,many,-,CASSQTQGPRSPLHF,TGTGCCAGCAGCCAGACACAAGGCCCACGCTCACCCCTCCACTTT
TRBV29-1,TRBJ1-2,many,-,CSVEIGRGSGYTF,TGCAGCGTTGAAATCGGGAGAGGCAGTGGCTACACCTTC
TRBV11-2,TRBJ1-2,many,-,CASSSRIGFLYGYTF,TGTGCCAGCAGCTCGCGGATCGGGTTTTTGTATGGCTACACCTTC
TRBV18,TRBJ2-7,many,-,CASSPPGQGEQYF,TGTGCCAGCTCACCACCAGGGCAAGGCGAGCAGTACTTC
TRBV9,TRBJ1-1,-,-,CASSYDSGEAFF,TGTGCCAGCAGCTATGACTCAGGGGAGGCTTTCTTT
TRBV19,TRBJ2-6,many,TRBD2,CATRRGRASLAGANVLTF,TGTGCCACTAGGAGAGGGAGGGCCTCTTTGGCTGGGGCCAACGTCCTGACTTTC
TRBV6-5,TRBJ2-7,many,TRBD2,CASSSGLAVPYEQYF,TGTGCCAGCAGTTCGGGACTAGCGGTGCCCTACGAGCAGTACTTC
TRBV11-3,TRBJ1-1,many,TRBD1,CASSLGGQENTEAFF,TGTGCCAGCAGCTTAGGGGGACAGGAGAACACTGAAGCTTTCTTT
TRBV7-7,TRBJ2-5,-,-,CASSPTWGDETQYF,TGTGCCAGCAGCCCGACATGGGGGGATGAGACCCAGTACTTC
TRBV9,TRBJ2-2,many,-,CASSQGAGENTGELFF,TGTGCCAGCAGCCAAGGAGCGGGCGAGAACACCGGGGAGCTGTTTTTT
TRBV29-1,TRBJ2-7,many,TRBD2,CSALAGAAYEQYF,TGCAGCGCCTTAGCGGGGGCGGCCTACGAGCAGTACTTC
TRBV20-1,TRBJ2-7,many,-,CSASSGAQILYDEQYF,TGCAGTGCTAGTTCTGGCGCGCAGATACTTTACGACGAGCAGTACTTC
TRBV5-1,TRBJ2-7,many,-,CASSWGTTGSYEQYF,TGCGCCAGCAGCTGGGGGACGACAGGATCCTACGAGCAGTACTTC
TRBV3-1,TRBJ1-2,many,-,CASSPSRSAGGYTF,TGTGCCAGCAGCCCTTCACGGAGCGCAGGAGGCTACACCTTC
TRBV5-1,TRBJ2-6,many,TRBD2,CASSLVLAGGLGANVLTF,TGCGCCAGCAGCTTGGTTCTAGCGGGAGGGCTTGGGGCCAACGTCCTGACTTTC
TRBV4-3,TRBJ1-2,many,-,CASSQEGGLVNYGYTF,TGCGCCAGCAGCCAAGAAGGTGGTCTGGTTAACTATGGCTACACCTTC
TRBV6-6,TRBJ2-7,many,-,CASSYSTGPYEQYF,TGTGCCAGCAGTTACTCGACAGGACCCTACGAGCAGTACTTC
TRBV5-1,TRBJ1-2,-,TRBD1,CASSLGTGVYGYTF,TGCGCCAGCAGCTTGGGGACAGGGGTCTATGGCTACACCTTC
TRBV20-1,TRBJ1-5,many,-,CSAITTGLDQPQHF,TGCAGTGCCATCACTACAGGGTTGGATCAGCCCCAGCATTTT
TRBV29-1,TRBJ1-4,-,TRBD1,CSVGGQGGEKLFF,TGCAGCGTTGGGGGACAGGGAGGTGAAAAACTGTTTTTT
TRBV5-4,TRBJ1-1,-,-,CASSPGLSANTEAFF,TGTGCCAGCAGCCCTGGTCTTAGCGCCAACACTGAAGCTTTCTTT
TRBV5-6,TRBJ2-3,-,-,CASSFAGGTDTQYF,TGTGCCAGCAGCTTCGCAGGGGGCACAGATACGCAGTATTTT
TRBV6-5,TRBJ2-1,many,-,CASSLSGYSSYNEQFF,TGTGCCAGCAGTCTTAGCGGATACAGCTCCTACAATGAGCAGTTCTTC
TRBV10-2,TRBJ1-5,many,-,CASSEERGNTNHQPQHF,TGCGCCAGCAGTGAGGAGAGGGGGAACACCAATCATCAGCCCCAGCATTTT
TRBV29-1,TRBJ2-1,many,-,CSVEHEQFF,TGCAGCGTTGAACATGAGCAGTTCTTC
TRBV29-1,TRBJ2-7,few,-,CSVRDTGRTYEQYF,TGCAGCGTCCGAGACACCGGGCGAACCTACGAGCAGTACTTC
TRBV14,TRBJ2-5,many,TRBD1,CASSQPTGGPMKTQYF,TGTGCCAGCAGCCAACCTACAGGGGGCCCAATGAAGACCCAGTACTTC
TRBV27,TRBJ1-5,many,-,CASSWGRDGNSNQPQHF,TGTGCCAGCAGTTGGGGGCGGGATGGAAACAGCAATCAGCCCCAGCATTTT
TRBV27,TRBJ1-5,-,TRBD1,CASSPYTGANQPQHF,TGTGCCAGCAGTCCTTACACAGGGGCCAATCAGCCCCAGCATTTT
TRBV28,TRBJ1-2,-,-,CASRGSLYGYTF,TGTGCCAGCAGAGGTTCACTCTATGGCTACACCTTC
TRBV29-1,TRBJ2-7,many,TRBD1,CSVRTGTYEQYF,TGCAGCGTACGGACAGGGACCTACGAGCAGTACTTC
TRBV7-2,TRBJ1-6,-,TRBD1,CASSPTWTGGKSPLHF,TGTGCCAGCAGCCCCACGTGGACAGGCGGGAAATCACCCCTCCACTTT